This TCR beta chain was captured in a study of T cells in Graves' hyperthyroidism and ophthalmopathy. From RNA transcripts, TCR beta CDR3 regions were amplified. First-round RT-PCR targeting the TCR CDR3 was performed with the HTBI primer set. A single record per CDR3 protein comes from TCRdb applying MiXCR to the multiplex PCR reads. The sample holds 350,000 to 500,000 distinct CDR3 sequences, approximately 15% seen once. Trimming removed 4 bases from V and 0 bases from J, with 23 bases in between. From germline, CDR1 is SGHRS and CDR2 YFSETQ. The CDR3 has 19 residues. The sample taken for sequencing was blood. The origin of this receptor is a woman aged 18-29 years with Graves' hyperthyroidism. The chain is built from TRBV5-1 and TRBJ2-4, with D maybe TRBD1 (6 bases). The CDR3 sequence: CASSPVGHQATLAKNIQYF. CDR3 bases: TGCGCCAGCAGCCCTGTGGGACATCAAGCGACACTAGCCAAAAACATTCAGTACTTC.